These 6 T cell receptor beta chains came from one sample sequenced in a study of blood T cell repertoires in COVID-19. Profiling relied on immunoSEQ multiplex PCR, and the TCRdb table lists in-frame clones only, not all of them. Of about 70,000 clones in the sample, roughly four fifths were seen once. Sequenced input: peripheral blood. The receptors stem from a woman aged 80 or over with active or convalescent COVID-19.

This clone appeared a single time. The chain uses TRBV28 and TRBJ2-3; D is possibly TRBD1 (6 bases). The ends were cut back, 5 bases at V and 5 bases at J, with 14 bases in the middle. Germline V gene sequence: CDR1 MDHEN, CDR2 SYDVKM. This CDR3 contains 14 residues. In DNA form, the CDR3 reads TGTGCCAGCAGTGAAGGGGGAGTGGGAGATACGCAGTATTTT. Translating gives CASSEGGVGDTQYF.

The chain uses TRBV19 and TRBJ2-3; D call uncertain. This CDR3 spans 13 amino acids. The V gene's germline CDR1 is LNHDA and CDR2 SQIVND (reference sequence). Trimming took 1 base from V and 5 from J, leaving 7 bases between them. The CDR3 coding sequence is TGTGCCAGTAGTATAGGGCCACGAGATACGCAGTATTTT. It is translated as CASSIGPRDTQYF.

J is TRBJ1-1 and V is TRBV6-2 or TRBV6-3; 8 nucleotides agree with TRBD1. Germline-derived CDR1 and CDR2 are MNHEY and SVGEGT. CDR3 size: 15 residues. V lost 2 bases and J lost 5; bases outside the gene matches: 7. The CDR3 coding sequence is TGTGCCAGCAGTTACGCGAGACAGGGGTGGACTGAAGCTTTCTTT. Its protein is CASSYARQGWTEAFF.

This clone appeared once. The V and J genes are TRBV24-1 and TRBJ1-4; D is perhaps TRBD1 (5 bases). The CDR3 spans 22 residues. Germline V gene lookup returns CDR1 KGHDR and CDR2 SFDVKD. V was cut by 0 bases and J by 0 bases, with 25 bases left in between. The CDR3 region has the DNA TGTGCCACCAGTGATTTGCCGCGGCAGGGATTAGACCCTTGTGCAACTAATGAAAAACTGTTTTTT. Its protein product is CATSDLPRQGLDPCATNEKLFF.

This clone showed up just once. The chain combines TRBV7-6 with TRBJ2-2; 7 bases are shared with TRBD1. Trimming removed 3 bases from V and 6 bases from J; junction bases left unmatched: 4. CDR1 is SGHVS, CDR2 FNYEAQ, per germline. This CDR3 comprises 14 residues. Written as DNA, the CDR3 is TGTGCCAGCAGCTTCCGACAGGGTTCCGGGGAGCTGTTTTTT. Translating it yields CASSFRQGSGELFF.

J is TRBJ2-3 and V is TRBV18; 8 bases fit TRBD1. Germline V gene data show CDR1 as KGHSH and CDR2 as LQKENI. This CDR3 spans 16 amino acids. V lost 5 bases to trimming and J lost 3 bases; unmatched junction nucleotides: 10. CDR3 DNA: TGTGCCAGCTCAGCCACACAGGGGGAGGAGACAGATACGCAGTATTTT. Translation gives CASSATQGEETDTQYF. Filled out from reference TRBV18 and TRBJ2-3, the complete variable domain reads NAGVMQNPRHLVRRRGQEARLRCSPMKGHSHVYWYRQLPEEGLKFMVYLQKENIIDESGMPKERFSAEFPKEGPSILRIQQVVRGDSAAYFCASSATQGEETDTQYFGPGTRLTVL.